The next 22 T cell receptor beta chains were all read from a single sample in a study of T cell responses to AZD1222 COVID-19 vaccine. The method was immunoSEQ multiplex PCR; TCRdb's version includes in-frame clones alone and lacks a portion of them. The data show roughly 97,000 clones, 86% seen once. The input for sequencing was peripheral blood, taken 28 days after the second dose of the MenACWY control vaccine. These receptors were collected from an adult who received the MenACWY meningococcal vaccine as a control.

Here the CDR3 DNA reads TGTGCCAGCAGTTACTCGCCGGGGGCCCCCTATCAGCCCCAGCATTTT. Translation gives CASSYSPGAPYQPQHF. This chain links TRBV6-2 or TRBV6-3 with TRBJ1-5, with D perhaps TRBD1 (6 bases). This CDR3 has 16 amino acids. V was cut by 0 bases and J by 5 bases, with 14 bases left in between. From germline, CDR1 is MNHEY and CDR2 SVGEGT.

The chain uses TRBV30 and TRBJ1-6; TRBD1 aligns across 9 bases. Germline V lookup: CDR1 GTSNPN, CDR2 SVGIG (reference sequence). The CDR3 has 15 residues. Trimming took 1 base from V and 7 from J; bases not matched to a gene: 5. The CDR3 coding sequence is TGTGCCTGGAGTGCCGGCGGGACAGGGAATTCACCCCTCCACTTT. It yields the protein CAWSAGGTGNSPLHF.

There are a few counts of this clone. The chain recombines TRBV27 with TRBJ1-6; D gene uncertain. Trimming left V 0 bases short and J 10 bases short, with 19 bases between. Germline CDR1 is MNHEY and CDR2 is SMNVEV (reference sequence). This CDR3 spans 17 amino acids. The DNA for the CDR3 is TGTGCCAGCAGTTTATCGATGAGGAGGTGGGCCCTATCACCCCTCCACTTT. Translating it yields CASSLSMRRWALSPLHF.

V is TRBV30 and J is TRBJ1-5; tentative D call: TRBD1 (6 bases). V dropped 5 bases and J dropped 5 bases, with 13 bases sitting between them. The CDR3 has 13 amino acids. CDR1 is GTSNPN and CDR2 is SVGIG in the germline V gene (reference sequence). The DNA for the CDR3 is TGTGCCTGGGGTACAGGGTTCGATCAGCCCCAGCATTTT. Amino acids: CAWGTGFDQPQHF.

This rearrangement joins TRBV2 to TRBJ2-7; D is possibly TRBD1 (6 bases). There are 13 residues in the CDR3. Between the trimmed V and J ends, which lost 11 bases and 7 bases, there was a span of 21 bases. CDR1 SNHLY and CDR2 FYNNEI come from the germline V gene. CDR3 DNA sequence: TGTGCCGGACAACCGAACCGGGACACTGAGCAGTACTTC. Translated: CAGQPNRDTEQYF.

The rearrangement links TRBV18 to TRBJ2-2; no definite D call. CDR3 size: 15 residues. The germline gives CDR1 KGHSH, CDR2 LQKENI. V was pared by 2 bases and J by 3 bases, with 10 bases between. CDR3 residues: CASSPVVSDTGELFF. The CDR3 coding sequence is TGTGCCAGCTCACCAGTGGTTTCGGACACCGGGGAGCTGTTTTTT.

This clone has just one count. The genes are TRBV9 and TRBJ2-6, with a tentative D call TRBD1 (6 bases). Trimming pared 3 bases from V and 0 bases from J, leaving 19 bases between. The length of the CDR3 is 19 residues. Germline V gene data show CDR1 as SGDLS and CDR2 as YYNGEE. CDR3 in amino acids: CASSASGTSRASGANVLTF. Here the CDR3 DNA reads TGTGCCAGCAGCGCATCCGGGACATCCCGAGCCTCTGGGGCCAACGTCCTGACTTTC.

V is TRBV29-1 and J is TRBJ1-4; D possibly corresponds to TRBD1 (5 bases). The CDR3 length is 12 residues. Germline-derived CDR1 and CDR2 are SQVTM and ANQGSEA. Trimming shortened V by 6 bases and J by 5 bases, and 10 bases separated the two germline ends. The CDR3 bases are TGCAGCGTCGCCCGGGACAATGAAAAACTGTTTTTT. Amino acid sequence: CSVARDNEKLFF.

In this sample, this clone turned up once. The chain has TRBV28 and TRBJ2-7; D possibly corresponds to TRBD1 (6 bases). Germline V gene sequence: CDR1 MDHEN, CDR2 SYDVKM. This CDR3 is 11 amino acids long. Trimming pared 8 bases from V and 4 bases from J, leaving 9 bases between. For the CDR3, the DNA is TGTGCCAGCTCAGGGGTTTACGAGCAGTACTTC. Residues: CASSGVYEQYF.

V and J are TRBV5-4 and TRBJ2-7, with a possible D match to TRBD2 (6 bases). This CDR3 is 16 amino acids long. The germline V gene encodes CDR1 SGHNT and CDR2 YYREEE (reference sequence). V lost 4 bases and J lost 2, with 19 bases in between. The CDR3 DNA is TGTGCCAGCAGCCAGGCGGGGCGGGGCGAGACCTACGAGCAGTACTTC. This gives the protein CASSQAGRGETYEQYF. The full variable domain, with the rest looked up from reference TRBV5-4 and TRBJ2-7, is ETGVTQSPTHLIKTRGQQVTLRCSSQSGHNTVSWYQQALGQGPQFIFQYYREEENGRGNFPPRFSGLQFPNYSSELNVNALELDDSALYLCASSQAGRGETYEQYFGPGTRLTVT.

This sequence joins TRBV7-2 and TRBJ2-5, with D possibly TRBD2 on 5 matching bases. V was cut by 5 bases and J by 7 bases, with 17 bases left in between. Germline V gene sequence: CDR1 SGHTA, CDR2 FQGNSA. The CDR3 spans 14 residues. CDR3 region: CASSPGGSAGTQYF. The CDR3 nucleotides read TGTGCCAGCAGCCCTGGCGGGTCCGCCGGGACCCAGTACTTC.

There are a few counts of this clone. This chain links TRBV18 with TRBJ2-7, with D tentatively TRBD2 (7 bases). CDR1 and CDR2 from the germline V gene are KGHSH and LQKENI. The CDR3 has 15 residues. V was pared by 2 bases and J by 2 bases, with 13 bases between. CDR3 nucleotides: TGTGCCAGCTCACCAGGAGGGGGGGTCCCCTACGAGCAGTACTTC. Its protein product is CASSPGGGVPYEQYF.

The chain joins TRBV7-2 to TRBJ1-4; D is uncertain. Germline V gene data show CDR1 as SGHTA and CDR2 as FQGNSA. Trimming left V 1 base short and J 8 bases short, with 8 bases between. This CDR3 region has 13 residues. In DNA form, the CDR3 reads TGTGCCAGCAGCTTAGGCCAGAAAGAAAAACTGTTTTTT. It codes for CASSLGQKEKLFF.

J is TRBJ2-1 and V is TRBV6-1; tentatively, D is TRBD1 (5 bases). Trimming shortened V by 0 bases and J by 14 bases, and 14 bases separated the two germline ends. Germline assignment: CDR1 MNHNS and CDR2 SASEGT. The CDR3 covers 13 residues. The CDR3 sequence: CASSEALGRVEFF. The CDR3 nucleotides are TGTGCCAGCAGTGAAGCTTTGGGCAGGGTGGAGTTCTTC.

The rearrangement links TRBV6-5 to TRBJ1-4, with D possibly matching TRBD1 (6 bases). V lost 6 bases, J lost 3 bases, and 8 bases lay in between. The CDR3 has 13 residues. Germline loops: CDR1 MNHEY, CDR2 SVGAGI. The CDR3 DNA is TGTGCCAGCAGACAGGGTTCTAATGAAAAACTGTTTTTT. Amino acid sequence: CASRQGSNEKLFF.

The chain links TRBV2 to TRBJ2-4; D not certain. Germline-derived CDR1 and CDR2 are SNHLY and FYNNEI. V lost 4 bases to trimming and J lost 9 bases, with 10 bases between them. The CDR3 contains 12 residues. CDR3 residues: CASSVGRGIQYF. CDR3 sequence (DNA): TGTGCCAGCAGTGTGGGAAGAGGCATTCAGTACTTC.

The genes are TRBV28 and TRBJ1-1; 9 bases agree with TRBD1. Trimming removed 6 bases from V and 5 bases from J; junction bases left unmatched: 10. The CDR3 covers 15 residues. The germline V gene encodes CDR1 MDHEN and CDR2 SYDVKM. For the CDR3, the DNA is TGTGCCAGCAGCTACCTAAGACAGGGGGGGACTGAAGCTTTCTTT. Translation gives CASSYLRQGGTEAFF.

This clone has only a few counts. V and J are TRBV18 and TRBJ2-2; D gene uncertain. Trimming cost V 6 bases and J 1 base, with 9 bases left between them. The CDR3 is made up of 14 amino acids. Germline CDR1 KGHSH, CDR2 LQKENI. The CDR3 DNA sequence: TGTGCCAGCTCGAGGACGGAGAACACCGGGGAGCTGTTTTTT. Translating it yields CASSRTENTGELFF.

V and J are TRBV19 and TRBJ2-2; tentatively, D is TRBD1 (5 bases). CDR3 length equals 14 residues. V was shortened by 6 bases and J by 1 base, with 9 bases between the two germline ends. The germline V gene has CDR1 LNHDA and CDR2 SQIVND (reference sequence). DNA for the CDR3: TGTGCCAGTAGATTACAGGTGAACACCGGGGAGCTGTTTTTT. The encoded protein is CASRLQVNTGELFF.

J is TRBJ1-5 and V is TRBV19; weak D call: TRBD1 (6 bases). CDR1 is LNHDA, CDR2 SQIVND, per germline (reference sequence). Trimming took 6 bases from V and 0 from J, leaving 27 bases between them. The CDR3 has 20 amino acids. CDR3 amino acids: CASSYPPRHRAFYSNQPQHF. The CDR3 region has the DNA TGTGCCAGTAGCTACCCGCCGCGGCACAGGGCATTTTATAGCAATCAGCCCCAGCATTTT.

The genes are TRBV7-6 and TRBJ2-3; no clear D. Trimming cost V 4 bases and J 3 bases, with 11 bases left between them. The CDR3 has 14 amino acids. Germline V gene data show CDR1 as SGHVS and CDR2 as FNYEAQ. As DNA, the CDR3 is TGTGCCAGCAGCTCTAGGAGTGGGACAGATACGCAGTATTTT. Amino acids: CASSSRSGTDTQYF.

This chain links TRBV14 with TRBJ1-6; D gene uncertain. The CDR3 runs 13 residues. Looked up from germline, CDR1 is SGHDN and CDR2 is FVKESK. Between the trimmed V and J ends, which lost 0 bases and 7 bases, there was a span of 4 bases. Here the CDR3 DNA reads TGTGCCAGCAGCCAAGATGAGAATTCACCCCTCCACTTT. It specifies CASSQDENSPLHF.